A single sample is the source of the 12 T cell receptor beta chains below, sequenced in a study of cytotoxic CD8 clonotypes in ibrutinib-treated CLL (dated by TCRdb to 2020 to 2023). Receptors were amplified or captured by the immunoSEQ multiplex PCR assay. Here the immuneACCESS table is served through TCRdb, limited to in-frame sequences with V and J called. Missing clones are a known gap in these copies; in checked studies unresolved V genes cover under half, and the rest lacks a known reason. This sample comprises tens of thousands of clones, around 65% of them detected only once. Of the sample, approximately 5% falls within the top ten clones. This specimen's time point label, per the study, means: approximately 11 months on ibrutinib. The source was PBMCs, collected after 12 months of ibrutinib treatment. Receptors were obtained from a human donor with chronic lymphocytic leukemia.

DNA of the CDR3: TGCGCCAGTAGACGTACCCGGGCAGGGGGCGCGGTAGGGGCCAACGTCCTGACTTTC. Its translation: CASRRTRAGGAVGANVLTF. V is TRBV5-1 and J is TRBJ2-6; TRBD1 agrees at 8 bases. V trimming: 8 bases; J trimming: 4 bases; junction bases outside the gene matches: 20. Germline V gene data show CDR1 as SGHRS and CDR2 as YFSETQ. This CDR3 comprises 19 residues.

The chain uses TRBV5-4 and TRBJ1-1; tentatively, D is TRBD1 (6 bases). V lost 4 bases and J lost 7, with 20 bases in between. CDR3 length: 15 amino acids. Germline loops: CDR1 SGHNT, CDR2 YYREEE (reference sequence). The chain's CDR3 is CASSGITGQEGEAFF. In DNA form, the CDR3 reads TGTGCCAGCAGCGGAATTACAGGGCAGGAAGGTGAAGCTTTCTTT.

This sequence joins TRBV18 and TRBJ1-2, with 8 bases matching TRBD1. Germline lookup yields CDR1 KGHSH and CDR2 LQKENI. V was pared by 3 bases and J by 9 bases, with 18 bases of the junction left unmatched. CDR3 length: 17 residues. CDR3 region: CASSPLGTGGSGMSYTF. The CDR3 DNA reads TGTGCCAGCTCACCGTTAGGGACAGGCGGCTCTGGGATGAGCTACACCTTC.

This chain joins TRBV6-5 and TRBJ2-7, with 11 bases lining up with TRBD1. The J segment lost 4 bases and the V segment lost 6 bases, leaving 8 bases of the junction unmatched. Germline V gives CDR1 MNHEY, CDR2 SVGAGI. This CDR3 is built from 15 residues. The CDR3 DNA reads TGTGCCAGCAGCCGGGGACAGGGGGGAGGGTACGAGCAGTACTTC. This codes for CASSRGQGGGYEQYF.

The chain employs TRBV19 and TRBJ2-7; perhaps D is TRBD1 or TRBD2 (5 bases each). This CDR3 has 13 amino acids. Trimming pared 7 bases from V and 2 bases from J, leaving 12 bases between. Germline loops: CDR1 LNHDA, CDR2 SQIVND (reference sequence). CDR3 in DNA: TGTGCCAGTATCGGGCAGGGAGCCTACGAGCAGTACTTC. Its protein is CASIGQGAYEQYF. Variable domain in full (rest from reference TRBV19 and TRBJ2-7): DGGITQSPKYLFRKEGQNVTLSCEQNLNHDAMYWYRQDPGQGLRLIYYSQIVNDFQKGDIAEGYSVSREKKESFPLTVTSAQKNPTAFYLCASIGQGAYEQYFGPGTRLTVT.

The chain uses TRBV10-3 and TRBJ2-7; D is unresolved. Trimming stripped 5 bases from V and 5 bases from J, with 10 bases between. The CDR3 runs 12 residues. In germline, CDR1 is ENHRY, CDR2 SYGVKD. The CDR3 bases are TGTGCCATCAGTCCCCGTGGGGACGAGCAGTACTTC. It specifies CAISPRGDEQYF.

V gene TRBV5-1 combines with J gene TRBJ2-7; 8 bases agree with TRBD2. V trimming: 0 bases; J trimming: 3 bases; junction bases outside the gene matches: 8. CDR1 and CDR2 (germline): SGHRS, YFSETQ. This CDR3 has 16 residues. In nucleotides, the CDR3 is TGCGCCAGCAGCTTGGGAGGCGGGGGGTTAGGCTACGAGCAGTACTTC. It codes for CASSLGGGGLGYEQYF.

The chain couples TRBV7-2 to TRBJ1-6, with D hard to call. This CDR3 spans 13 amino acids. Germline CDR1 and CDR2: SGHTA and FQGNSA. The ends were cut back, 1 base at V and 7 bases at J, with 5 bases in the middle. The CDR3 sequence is CASSLGANSPLHF. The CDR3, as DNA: TGTGCCAGCAGCTTAGGGGCAAATTCACCCCTCCACTTT.

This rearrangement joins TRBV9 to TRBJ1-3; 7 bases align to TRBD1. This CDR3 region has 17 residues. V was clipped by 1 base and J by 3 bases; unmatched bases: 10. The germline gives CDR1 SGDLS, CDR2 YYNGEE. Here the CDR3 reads CASSVSPQGDFGNTIYF. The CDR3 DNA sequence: TGTGCCAGCAGCGTATCCCCTCAGGGGGACTTTGGAAACACCATATATTTT.

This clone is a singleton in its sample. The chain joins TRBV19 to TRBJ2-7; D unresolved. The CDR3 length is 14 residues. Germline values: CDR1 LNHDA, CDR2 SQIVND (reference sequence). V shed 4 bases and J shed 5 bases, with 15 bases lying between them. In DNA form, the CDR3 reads TGTGCCAGTAGTAGGGGTAGTCGGAAGGACGAGCAGTACTTC. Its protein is CASSRGSRKDEQYF.

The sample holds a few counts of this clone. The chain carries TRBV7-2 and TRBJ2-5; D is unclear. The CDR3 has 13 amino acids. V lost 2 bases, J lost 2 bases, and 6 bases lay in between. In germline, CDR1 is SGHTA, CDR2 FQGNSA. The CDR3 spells CASSLSVQETQYF. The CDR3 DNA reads TGTGCCAGCAGCTTATCCGTTCAAGAGACCCAGTACTTC. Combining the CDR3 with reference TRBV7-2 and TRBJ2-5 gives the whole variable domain GAGVSQSPSNKVTEKGKDVELRCDPISGHTALYWYRQSLGQGLEFLIYFQGNSAPDKSGLPSDRFSAERTGGSVSTLTIQRTQQEDSAVYLCASSLSVQETQYFGPGTRLLVL.

In DNA form, the CDR3 reads TGTGCCAGCAGCTTACGGGGGCGGGTAATCACCGGGGAGCTGTTTTTT. It specifies CASSLRGRVITGELFF. V is TRBV7-2 and J is TRBJ2-2; D assignment may be TRBD1 or TRBD2 (6 bases each). The CDR3 contains 16 residues. V gave up 2 bases and J gave up 4 bases, with 14 bases separating them. Germline-derived CDR1 and CDR2 are SGHTA and FQGNSA. The entire variable domain, with the rest obtained from reference TRBV7-2 and TRBJ2-2, is as follows: GAGVSQSPSNKVTEKGKDVELRCDPISGHTALYWYRQSLGQGLEFLIYFQGNSAPDKSGLPSDRFSAERTGGSVSTLTIQRTQQEDSAVYLCASSLRGRVITGELFFGEGSRLTVL.